This T cell receptor beta chain was sequenced in a study of T cells after posttransplantation cyclophosphamide (dated by TCRdb to between 2015 and 2016). Regarding the study in general: The study tracked T cell repertoire reconstitution by TRB sequencing after myeloablative bone marrow transplantation using posttransplantation cyclophosphamide as GVHD prophylaxis. Samples from 30 to 40 PTCy-treated patients and approximately 15 related bone marrow donors of those patients were subjected to antigen receptor sequencing. TRB sequencing was also done on up to 3 additional blood samples from 2 to 5.2 years after transplant in 3 patients, and on pretransplant blood from a handful of patients. Public TRB sequences were queried against a database of over 3,600 sequences associated with responses to pathogens, tumor antigens, self-antigens and alloantigens. Because TRA and TRB clonality were tightly correlated in fewer than 10 samples, subsequent TCR analyses were focused on TRB only. TRB sequencing was performed on blood from all 34 PTCy patients with 1-year posttransplant specimens.

Genomic DNA was used for TRB sequencing, which was performed with the immunoSEQ assay at survey resolution or with the hsTCRB kit. As for the authors' bioinformatics: Initial read processing used immunoSEQ software, and repertoire analyses used the LymphoSeq R package. Clonality was computed as 1 minus normalized Shannon entropy, and a Gini coefficient was also calculated for each TRB dataset. Phenotypes of unsorted samples were inferred by mapping TRB sequences from sorted subsets of the recipient or donor onto the same recipient's unsorted samples. The table comes from immuneACCESS by way of TCRdb, which keeps in-frame sequences with V and J called. Part of the clones is missing from these tables; in studies checked, under half for an unresolved V gene and the rest for unknown reasons. Clonal size and the V and J genes are those of that table, whereas D and trimming came from the DNA. The table puts about 12,000 clones in this sample, none counted just once. The top ten clones comprise 7.3% of the sample.

Related bone marrow donors provided peripheral blood samples on the day of marrow donation. Peripheral blood and bone marrow mononuclear cells were isolated by Ficoll-Hypaque density centrifugation and cryopreserved. The sample holds many counts of this clone. The antigen this receptor binds is unknown. No clone much larger than this one lies a single base away; base qualities are absent. General conclusions and limits of the study: Across about 40 patients, TRB clonality was highly associated with recipient CMV seropositivity and CMV reactivation, and PTCy diversity was similar to diversity in CNI/methotrexate controls. The TRB repertoires of T cells infiltrating skin or the GI tract showed only limited overlap with the TRB repertoires found in blood. Donor-recipient similarity was low at 1-2 months but rose over the first year, and later blood repertoires were often dominated by donor CD8+ memory clones.

CDR3 length: 14 amino acids, cysteine to phenylalanine. Only the CDR3 DNA is retained, 42 bases long and in frame from the first base. Trimming accounts for 6 bases at V and 4 bases at J, while the number of junction bases matched to no gene is 8. CDR1 and CDR2 (SQVTM, ANQGSEA) derive from the germline V gene. The chain uses TRBV29-1 and TRBJ1-1, with TRBD1 identical over 10 junction bases. The TCR sequence derives from a middle-aged woman in good health, CMV-negative, and a related stem cell transplant donor. Sequenced sample: PBMCs. The CDR3 sequence is CSVTGTGVSTEAFF. The base sequence is TGCAGCGTAACCGGGACAGGGGTAAGCACTGAAGCTTTCTTT.